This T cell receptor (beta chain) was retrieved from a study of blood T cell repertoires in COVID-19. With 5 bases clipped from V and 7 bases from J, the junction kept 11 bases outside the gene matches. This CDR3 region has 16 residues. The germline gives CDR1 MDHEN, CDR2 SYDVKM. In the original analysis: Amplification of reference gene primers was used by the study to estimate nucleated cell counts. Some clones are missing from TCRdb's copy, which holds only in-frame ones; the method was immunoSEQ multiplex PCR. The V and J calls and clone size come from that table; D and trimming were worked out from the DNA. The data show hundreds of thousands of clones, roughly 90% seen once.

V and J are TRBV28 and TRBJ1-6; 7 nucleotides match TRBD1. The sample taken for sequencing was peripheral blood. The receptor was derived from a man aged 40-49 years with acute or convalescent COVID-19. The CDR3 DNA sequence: TGTGCCAGCAGTCCCTACCCGGGACAGTCAAATTCACCCCTCCACTTT. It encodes CASSPYPGQSNSPLHF. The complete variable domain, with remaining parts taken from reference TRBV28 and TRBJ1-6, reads DVKVTQSSRYLVKRTGEKVFLECVQDMDHENMFWYRQDPGLGLRLIYFSYDVKMKEKGDIPEGYSVSREKKERFSLILESASTNQTSMYLCASSPYPGQSNSPLHFGNGTRLTVT.